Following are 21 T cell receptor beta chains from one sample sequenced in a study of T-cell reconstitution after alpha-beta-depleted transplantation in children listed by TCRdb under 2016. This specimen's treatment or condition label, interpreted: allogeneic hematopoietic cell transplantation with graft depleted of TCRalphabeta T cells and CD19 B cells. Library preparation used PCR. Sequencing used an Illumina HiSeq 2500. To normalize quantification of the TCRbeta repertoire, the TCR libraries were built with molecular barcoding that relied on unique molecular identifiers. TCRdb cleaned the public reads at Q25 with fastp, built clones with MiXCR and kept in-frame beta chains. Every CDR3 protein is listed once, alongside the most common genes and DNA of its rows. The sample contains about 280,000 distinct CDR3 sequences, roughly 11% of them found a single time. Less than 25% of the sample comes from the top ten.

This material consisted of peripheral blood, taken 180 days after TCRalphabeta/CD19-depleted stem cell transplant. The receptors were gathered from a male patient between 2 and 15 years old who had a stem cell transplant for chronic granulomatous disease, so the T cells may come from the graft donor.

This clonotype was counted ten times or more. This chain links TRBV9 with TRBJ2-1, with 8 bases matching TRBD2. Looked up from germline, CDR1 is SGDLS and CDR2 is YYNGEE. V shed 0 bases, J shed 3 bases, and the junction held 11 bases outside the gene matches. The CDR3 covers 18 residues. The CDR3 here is CASSVGPLAGGGYNEQFF. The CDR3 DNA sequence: TGTGCCAGCAGCGTAGGACCCCTGGCGGGAGGTGGCTACAATGAGCAGTTCTTC.

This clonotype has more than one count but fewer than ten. CDR3 residues: CASSPDDSGANVLTF. CDR3 bases: TGTGCCAGTAGTCCCGACGACTCTGGGGCCAACGTCCTGACTTTC. The rearrangement joins TRBV19 to TRBJ2-6; no firm D call. Germline CDR1 and CDR2: LNHDA and SQIVND (reference sequence). V lost 5 bases and J lost 0, with 8 bases in between. CDR3 length equals 15 residues. The whole variable domain, filled in from reference TRBV19 and TRBJ2-6, reads DGGITQSPKYLFRKEGQNVTLSCEQNLNHDAMYWYRQDPGQGLRLIYYSQIVNDFQKGDIAEGYSVSREKKESFPLTVTSAQKNPTAFYLCASSPDDSGANVLTFGAGSRLTVL.

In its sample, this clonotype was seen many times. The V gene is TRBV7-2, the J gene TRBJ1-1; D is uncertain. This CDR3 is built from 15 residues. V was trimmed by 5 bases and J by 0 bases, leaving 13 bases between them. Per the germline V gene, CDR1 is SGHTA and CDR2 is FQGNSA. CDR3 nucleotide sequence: TGTGCCAGCAGCGGACTGGCCGTAATGAACACTGAAGCTTTCTTT. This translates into CASSGLAVMNTEAFF.

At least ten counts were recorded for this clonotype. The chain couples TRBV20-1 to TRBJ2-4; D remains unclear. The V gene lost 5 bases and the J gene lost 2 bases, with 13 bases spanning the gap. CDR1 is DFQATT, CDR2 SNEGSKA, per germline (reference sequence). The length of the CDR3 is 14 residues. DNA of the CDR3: TGCAGTGCTCCCAATACTTTGACCAAAAACATTCAGTACTTC. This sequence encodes CSAPNTLTKNIQYF.

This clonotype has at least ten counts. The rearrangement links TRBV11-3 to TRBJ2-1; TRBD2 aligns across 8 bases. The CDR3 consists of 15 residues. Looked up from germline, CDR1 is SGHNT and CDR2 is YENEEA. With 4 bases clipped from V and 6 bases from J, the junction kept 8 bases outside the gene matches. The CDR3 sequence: CASSSRSGRINEQFF. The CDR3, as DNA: TGTGCCAGCAGCTCCCGAAGCGGGAGAATCAATGAGCAGTTCTTC.

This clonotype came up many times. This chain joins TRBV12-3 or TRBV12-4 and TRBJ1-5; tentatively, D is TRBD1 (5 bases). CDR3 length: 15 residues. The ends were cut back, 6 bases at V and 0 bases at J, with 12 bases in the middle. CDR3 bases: TGTGCCAGCAGGAGTGGGGGGGATAGCAATCAGCCCCAGCATTTT. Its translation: CASRSGGDSNQPQHF.

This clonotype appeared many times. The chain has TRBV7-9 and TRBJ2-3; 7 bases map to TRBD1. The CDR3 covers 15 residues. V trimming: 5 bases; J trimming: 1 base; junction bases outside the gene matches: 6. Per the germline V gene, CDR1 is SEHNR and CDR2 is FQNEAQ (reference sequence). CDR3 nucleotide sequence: TGTGCCAGCAGCAGAACAGGGGCTGGCACAGATACGCAGTATTTT. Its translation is CASSRTGAGTDTQYF.

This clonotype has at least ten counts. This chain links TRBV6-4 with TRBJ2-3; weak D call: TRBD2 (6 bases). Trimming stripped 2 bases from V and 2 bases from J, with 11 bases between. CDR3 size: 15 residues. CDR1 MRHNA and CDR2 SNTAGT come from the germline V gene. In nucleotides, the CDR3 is TGTGCCAGCAGTGACCTCGGCGGGGCCACAGATACGCAGTATTTT. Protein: CASSDLGGATDTQYF.

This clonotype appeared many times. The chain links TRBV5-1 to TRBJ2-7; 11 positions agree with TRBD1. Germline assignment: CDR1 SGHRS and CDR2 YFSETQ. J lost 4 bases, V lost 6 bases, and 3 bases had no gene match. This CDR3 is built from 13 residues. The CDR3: CASTGQGAYEQYF. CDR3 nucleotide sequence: TGCGCCAGCACCGGACAGGGGGCTTACGAGCAGTACTTC.

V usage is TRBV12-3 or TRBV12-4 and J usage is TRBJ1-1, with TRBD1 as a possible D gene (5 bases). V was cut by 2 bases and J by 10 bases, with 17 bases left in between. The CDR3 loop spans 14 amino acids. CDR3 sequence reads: CASSLSPGFDGAFF. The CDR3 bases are TGTGCCAGCAGTTTATCCCCAGGGTTTGATGGAGCTTTCTTT.

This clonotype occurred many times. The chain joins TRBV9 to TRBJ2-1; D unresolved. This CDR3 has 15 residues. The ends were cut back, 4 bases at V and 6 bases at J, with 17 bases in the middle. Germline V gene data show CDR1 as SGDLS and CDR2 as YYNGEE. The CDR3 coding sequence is TGTGCCAGCAGCCCCCGCACACTTAGAGCCAATGAGCAGTTCTTC. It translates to CASSPRTLRANEQFF.

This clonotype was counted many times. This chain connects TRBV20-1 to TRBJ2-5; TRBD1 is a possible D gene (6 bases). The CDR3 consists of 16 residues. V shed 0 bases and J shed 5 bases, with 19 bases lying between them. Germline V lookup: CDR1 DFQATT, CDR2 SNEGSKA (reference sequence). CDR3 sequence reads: CSARDEGGSMAETQYF. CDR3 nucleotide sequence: TGCAGTGCTAGAGATGAAGGGGGAAGTATGGCGGAGACCCAGTACTTC.

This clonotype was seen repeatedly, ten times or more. The CDR3 sequence is CASSKATGSGANVLTF. The CDR3, as DNA: TGTGCCAGCAGCAAGGCGACAGGCTCTGGGGCCAACGTCCTGACTTTC. The chain has TRBV7-6 and TRBJ2-6, with D tentatively TRBD1 (6 bases). Germline CDR1 is SGHVS and CDR2 is FNYEAQ. With 5 bases removed from V and 0 bases from J, the gap between germline ends came to 11 bases. This CDR3 is 16 amino acids long.

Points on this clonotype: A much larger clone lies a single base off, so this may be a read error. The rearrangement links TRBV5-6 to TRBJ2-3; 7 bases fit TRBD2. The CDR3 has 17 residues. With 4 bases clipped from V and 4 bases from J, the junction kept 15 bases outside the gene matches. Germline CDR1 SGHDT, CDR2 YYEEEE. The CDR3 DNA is TGTGCCAGCAGCCCCGGCCGGCTGGCGGGAGACGCAGATACGCAGTATTTT. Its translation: CASSPGRLAGDADTQYF.

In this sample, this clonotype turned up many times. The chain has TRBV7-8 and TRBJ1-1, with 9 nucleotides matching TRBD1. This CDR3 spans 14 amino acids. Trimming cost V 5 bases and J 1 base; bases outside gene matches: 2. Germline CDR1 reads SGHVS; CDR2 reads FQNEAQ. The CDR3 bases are TGTGCCAGCAGCCGGGGACAGGGGAACACTGAAGCTTTCTTT. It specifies CASSRGQGNTEAFF.

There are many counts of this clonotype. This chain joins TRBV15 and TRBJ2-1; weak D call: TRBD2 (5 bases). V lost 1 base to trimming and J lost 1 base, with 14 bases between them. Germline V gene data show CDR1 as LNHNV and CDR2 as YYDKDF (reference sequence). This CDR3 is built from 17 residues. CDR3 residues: CATSRGASRESYNEQFF. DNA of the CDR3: TGTGCCACCAGCAGAGGGGCTAGCCGGGAATCCTACAATGAGCAGTTCTTC.

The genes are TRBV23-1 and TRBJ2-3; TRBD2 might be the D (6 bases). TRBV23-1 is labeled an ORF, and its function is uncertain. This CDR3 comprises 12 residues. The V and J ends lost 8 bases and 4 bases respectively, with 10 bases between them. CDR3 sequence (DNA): TGCGCCAGCCGTTCGGGAGCAGATACGCAGTATTTT. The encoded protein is CASRSGADTQYF.

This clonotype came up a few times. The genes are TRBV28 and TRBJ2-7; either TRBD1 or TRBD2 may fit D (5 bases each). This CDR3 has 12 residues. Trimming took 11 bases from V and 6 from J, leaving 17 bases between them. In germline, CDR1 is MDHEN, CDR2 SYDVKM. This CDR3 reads CAVRRGAGEQYF. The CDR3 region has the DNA TGTGCCGTCCGGCGAGGGGCCGGCGAGCAGTACTTC.

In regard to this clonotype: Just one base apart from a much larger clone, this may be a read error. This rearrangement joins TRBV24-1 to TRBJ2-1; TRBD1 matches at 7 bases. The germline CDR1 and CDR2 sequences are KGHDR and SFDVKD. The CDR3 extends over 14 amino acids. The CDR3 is CAASDATGVREQFF. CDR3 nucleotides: TGTGCCGCCAGTGATGCTACAGGGGTGCGTGAGCAGTTCTTC.

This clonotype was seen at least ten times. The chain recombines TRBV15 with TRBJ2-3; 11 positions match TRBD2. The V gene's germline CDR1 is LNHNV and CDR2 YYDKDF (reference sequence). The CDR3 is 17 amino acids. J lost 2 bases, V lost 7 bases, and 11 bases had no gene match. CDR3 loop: CATKHALAGGNTDTQYF. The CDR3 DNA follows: TGTGCCACCAAGCATGCCCTAGCGGGGGGAAACACAGATACGCAGTATTTT.

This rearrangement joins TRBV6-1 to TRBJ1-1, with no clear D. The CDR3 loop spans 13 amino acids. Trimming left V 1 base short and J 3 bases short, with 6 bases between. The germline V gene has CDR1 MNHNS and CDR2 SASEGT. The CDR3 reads CASSEGCDTEAFF. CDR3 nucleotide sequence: TGTGCCAGCAGTGAAGGGTGTGACACTGAAGCTTTCTTT.